The source of this T cell receptor beta chain is a study of blood T cell repertoires in COVID-19. In the study overall: T cells, B-cell-depleted T cells, or PBMCs supplied cDNA or gDNA.

Trimming removed 5 bases at V and 5 bases at J, with 7 bases between. The CDR3 extends over 12 amino acids. Germline loops: CDR1 KGHSH, CDR2 LQKENI. This clone was seen once. Only in-frame clones appear in the TCRdb table, and some are missing; sequencing was by immunoSEQ multiplex PCR. The sample gives roughly 250,000 clones, around nine tenths of which show up once; 2.1% is in the top ten. This clonotype was obtained from a woman aged 35 to 49 who had recovered from COVID-19. The chain carries TRBV18 and TRBJ2-1, with D possibly matching TRBD1 (6 bases). The material sequenced was peripheral blood. CDR3 in amino acids: CASSNRDNEQFF. The CDR3 DNA is TGTGCCAGCTCAAACAGGGACAATGAGCAGTTCTTC.